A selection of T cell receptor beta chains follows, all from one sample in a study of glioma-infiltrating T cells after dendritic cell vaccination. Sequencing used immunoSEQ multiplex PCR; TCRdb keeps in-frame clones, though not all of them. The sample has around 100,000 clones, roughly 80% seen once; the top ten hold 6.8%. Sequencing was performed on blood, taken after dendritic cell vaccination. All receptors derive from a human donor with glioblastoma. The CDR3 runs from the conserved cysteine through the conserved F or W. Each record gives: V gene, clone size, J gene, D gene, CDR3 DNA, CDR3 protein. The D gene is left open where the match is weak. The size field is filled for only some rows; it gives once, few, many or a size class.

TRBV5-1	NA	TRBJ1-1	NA	TGCGCCAGCAGGCCTAAAGTGGGAGGGGACACTGAAGCTTTCTTT	CASRPKVGGDTEAFF
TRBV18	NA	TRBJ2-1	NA	TGTGCCAGCCTATACAGGGACAATGAGCAGTTCTTC	CASLYRDNEQFF
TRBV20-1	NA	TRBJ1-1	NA	TGCAGTGCTACACAGGCCACTGAAGCTTTCTTT	CSATQATEAFF
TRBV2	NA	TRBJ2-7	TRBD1	TGTGCCAGCAGTTCCGGGACAGGTTCTTACGAGCAGTACTTC	CASSSGTGSYEQYF
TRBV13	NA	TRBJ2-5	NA	TGTGCCAGCAGCTCGCGTGAGGGGGTGCGAGTGGAGACCCAGTACTTC	CASSSREGVRVETQYF
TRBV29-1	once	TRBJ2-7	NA	TGCAGCGTTGCCCAAACTTTTGGCTACGAGCAGTACTTC	CSVAQTFGYEQYF
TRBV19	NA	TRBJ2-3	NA	TGTGCCAGTACAAACCCAGGTCCGAATACGCAGTATTTT	CASTNPGPNTQYF
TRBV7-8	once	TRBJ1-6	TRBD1	TGTGCCAGCAGCTTAGGTGGGACAGGGCTTAATTCACCCCTCCACTTT	CASSLGGTGLNSPLHF
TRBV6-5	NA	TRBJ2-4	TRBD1	TGTGCCAGCAGCCGACAGGGATCGCGTCGGAACATTCAGTACTTC	CASSRQGSRRNIQYF
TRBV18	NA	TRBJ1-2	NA	TGTGCCAGCTCACCAGTGGCGGGGCACTATGGCTACACCTTC	CASSPVAGHYGYTF
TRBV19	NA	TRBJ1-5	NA	TGTGCCAGTAGTTTGGGTTCGGGGAGTCTCCGTCAGCCCCAGCATTTT	CASSLGSGSLRQPQHF
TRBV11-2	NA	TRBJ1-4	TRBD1	TGTGCCAGCACCACGGGACAGGCTCAGGGTGGGGAAAAACTGTTTTTT	CASTTGQAQGGEKLFF
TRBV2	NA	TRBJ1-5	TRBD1	TGTGCCAGTAGGGGACAGGGCAATCAGCCCCAGCATTTT	CASRGQGNQPQHF
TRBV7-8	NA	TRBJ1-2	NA	TGTGCCAGCAGCTTAGCGTATGGGCAGGATGGCTACACCTTC	CASSLAYGQDGYTF
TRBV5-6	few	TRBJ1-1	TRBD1	TGTGCCACGGAGGCAGGACAGGGTTTTAGTGAAGCTTTCTTT	CATEAGQGFSEAFF
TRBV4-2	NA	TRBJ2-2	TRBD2	TGTGCCAGCAGCCAACCGCGAGCGGGGGGGCCTACCGGGGAGCTGTTTTTT	CASSQPRAGGPTGELFF